The 31 T cell receptor beta chains below were found in one sample sequenced in a study of shared clonotypes between healthy human individuals. Clones were read by immunoSEQ multiplex PCR, and TCRdb kept only the in-frame ones, dropping some. Found here are some 320,000 clones, over 75% of them singletons; the top ten hold 15% to 20%. Source material: memory CD8+ T cells sorted from blood. The subset is: CD45RO+ cells pooled with CCR7-negative TemRA cells. The receptors here all came from a man aged 18 to 29 in good health.

This chain connects TRBV29-1 to TRBJ2-7, with D perhaps matching TRBD2 (6 bases). The CDR3 runs 15 residues. CDR1 and CDR2 from the germline V gene are SQVTM and ANQGSEA. V lost 7 bases, J lost 5 bases, and 24 bases lay in between. The CDR3, as DNA: TGCAGCGCAACCCGGGGAACTAGCCGATATAACGAGCAGTACTTC. This translates into CSATRGTSRYNEQYF.

This clone was seen a few times. The chain carries TRBV29-1 and TRBJ2-1; 9 bases are shared with TRBD2. Germline V gene data show CDR1 as SQVTM and CDR2 as ANQGSEA. Trimming at V came to 4 bases and at J to 1 base, leaving 2 bases not matched to a gene. The CDR3 runs to 14 residues. The CDR3 region is CSVVAGVSYNEQFF. DNA of the CDR3: TGCAGCGTTGTAGCGGGAGTATCCTACAATGAGCAGTTCTTC.

The chain carries TRBV29-1 and TRBJ2-5, with TRBD1 matching 7 bases. Trimming took 3 bases from V and 2 from J; bases not matched to a gene: 6. The CDR3 runs 14 residues. Germline V CDR1 and CDR2: SQVTM, ANQGSEA. As DNA, the CDR3 is TGCAGCGTTGATGATACAGGGGAGCAAGAGACCCAGTACTTC. This sequence encodes CSVDDTGEQETQYF.

The chain joins TRBV5-5 to TRBJ2-6, with D possibly matching TRBD1 (5 bases). This CDR3 comprises 15 residues. Germline V gene sequence: CDR1 SGHKS, CDR2 YYEKEE (reference sequence). The V end was cut by 5 bases, the J end by 2 bases, with 11 bases between. The CDR3 spells CASSSGLAGANVLTF. The CDR3, as DNA: TGTGCCAGCAGTTCAGGGCTTGCTGGGGCCAACGTCCTGACTTTC.

The chain couples TRBV4-3 to TRBJ2-1; 10 bases agree with TRBD2. Germline V gives CDR1 LGHNA, CDR2 YSLEER. The CDR3 totals 17 residues. J was trimmed by 0 bases and V by 5 bases; bases with no gene match: 7. CDR3: CASSILAGGSSYNEQFF. The CDR3 DNA is TGCGCCAGCAGCATATTAGCGGGGGGAAGCTCCTACAATGAGCAGTTCTTC.

This chain uses TRBV28 with TRBJ1-5; D uncertain. Trimming stripped 6 bases from V and 2 bases from J, with 14 bases between. The germline V gene encodes CDR1 MDHEN and CDR2 SYDVKM. The length of the CDR3 is 15 residues. CDR3 coding DNA: TGTGCCAGCAGCCCACGGCTCGAAGGCAATCAGCCCCAGCATTTT. Translated, it gives CASSPRLEGNQPQHF.

The rearrangement joins TRBV7-8 to TRBJ2-1, with D perhaps matching TRBD2 (6 bases). Trimming took off 2 bases at V and 10 bases at J, with 21 bases between the two ends. The CDR3 totals 16 residues. Germline lookup yields CDR1 SGHVS and CDR2 FQNEAQ. The CDR3 nucleotides read TGTGCCAGCAGCTTAAACGAGGGGTCCGGGCTAGCGGAGCAGTTCTTC. The encoded protein is CASSLNEGSGLAEQFF.

This clone appeared once. The chain has TRBV6-6 and TRBJ1-1; D call uncertain. Per the germline V gene, CDR1 is MNHNY and CDR2 is SVGAGI (reference sequence). V gave up 2 bases and J gave up 0 bases, with 13 bases separating them. This CDR3 is 16 amino acids long. The DNA of the CDR3 is TGTGCCAGCAGTTACCACCTTCGGGCTTTGAACACTGAAGCTTTCTTT. Its protein product is CASSYHLRALNTEAFF.

The gene calls are TRBV4-3 and TRBJ1-5; no firm D call. Trimming pared 2 bases from V and 1 base from J, leaving 9 bases between. Germline assignment: CDR1 LGHNA and CDR2 YSLEER. This CDR3 comprises 15 residues. CDR3 residues: CASSQSTESNQPQHF. In DNA, the CDR3 is TGCGCCAGCAGCCAAAGTACTGAAAGCAATCAGCCCCAGCATTTT.

For this clone: A read error may produce the germline difference seen at one junction end. The chain is built from TRBV7-7 and TRBJ2-1, with 7 bases matching TRBD2. The CDR3 sequence is 15 residues long. Germline values: CDR1 SSHAT, CDR2 FNYEAQ (reference sequence). The chain's CDR3 is CASSLEGGSYGEQFF. CDR3 bases: TGTGCTAGCAGCTTAGAGGGCGGGAGCTATGGTGAGCAGTTCTTC.

CDR3 region: CASSNYLLDRANYEQYF. CDR3 coding DNA: TGTGCCAGCAGCAACTACCTACTAGACAGGGCCAACTACGAGCAGTACTTC. The J gene is TRBJ2-7, the V gene TRBV7-9; 7 bases fit TRBD1. Trimming took 5 bases from V and 3 from J; bases not matched to a gene: 16. The CDR3 contains 17 residues. CDR1 is SEHNR, CDR2 FQNEAQ, per germline (reference sequence).

The chain employs TRBV7-2 and TRBJ1-6; D is unresolved. The CDR3 contains 13 residues. Trimming left V 2 bases short and J 8 bases short, with 7 bases between. Germline CDR1 is SGHTA and CDR2 is FQGNSA. DNA for the CDR3: TGTGCCAGCAGCTTAAGGGTTCATTCACCCCTCCACTTT. This translates into CASSLRVHSPLHF.

The V and J genes are TRBV2 and TRBJ2-5; D is possibly TRBD2 (6 bases). Per the germline V gene, CDR1 is SNHLY and CDR2 is FYNNEI. V was cut by 1 base and J by 2 bases, with 11 bases left in between. The CDR3 extends over 15 amino acids. CDR3: CASSEGRGPQETQYF. The CDR3 DNA follows: TGTGCCAGCAGTGAAGGGCGGGGCCCTCAAGAGACCCAGTACTTC. Filled out from reference TRBV2 and TRBJ2-5, the complete variable domain reads EPEVTQTPSHQVTQMGQEVILRCVPISNHLYFYWYRQILGQKVEFLVSFYNNEISEKSEIFDDQFSVERPDGSNFTLKIRSTKLEDSAMYFCASSEGRGPQETQYFGPGTRLLVL.

V gene TRBV4-1 combines with J gene TRBJ2-7, with D tentatively TRBD2 (5 bases). Germline assignment: CDR1 MGHRA and CDR2 YSYEKL. V was clipped by 4 bases and J by 4 bases, with 29 bases between them. The CDR3 runs 19 residues. The CDR3 sequence is CASSLKIAGQARPEYEQYF. CDR3 bases: TGCGCCAGCAGCCTAAAGATCGCGGGCCAGGCCCGCCCGGAGTACGAGCAGTACTTC.

This clone was detected once. This chain uses TRBV6-1 with TRBJ2-1; 11 positions match TRBD2. Germline values: CDR1 MNHNS, CDR2 SASEGT. J gave up 8 bases and V 6 bases, and 9 bases lay outside the gene matches. The CDR3 contains 15 residues. The CDR3 region is CASRLLAGGYDEQFF. The CDR3 DNA reads TGTGCCAGCAGACTCCTAGCGGGGGGTTATGATGAGCAGTTCTTC.

This chain links TRBV7-2 with TRBJ2-1; TRBD2 aligns across 7 bases. This CDR3 has 17 residues. From germline, CDR1 is SGHTA and CDR2 FQGNSA. The V segment lost 2 bases and the J segment 7 bases; nucleotides outside the gene matches: 14. The DNA of the CDR3 is TGTGCCAGCAGCTTATATGTTTATTGGGAGGGCCAGAATGAGCAGTTCTTC. This codes for CASSLYVYWEGQNEQFF.

This clone was found once. This chain connects TRBV7-9 to TRBJ1-1, with 7 bases lining up with TRBD1. V lost 11 bases, J lost 0 bases, and 15 bases stayed unmatched. Germline lookup yields CDR1 SEHNR and CDR2 FQNEAQ (reference sequence). The CDR3 has 16 residues. Here the CDR3 DNA reads TGTGCCGTGTCAGGGACAGCAACTTTCATGAACACTGAAGCTTTCTTT. Amino acid sequence: CAVSGTATFMNTEAFF.

This sequence joins TRBV4-3 and TRBJ2-3; 10 bases align to TRBD2. Trimming at V came to 4 bases and at J to 0 bases, leaving 10 bases not matched to a gene. This CDR3 is built from 18 residues. Germline V gene lookup returns CDR1 LGHNA and CDR2 YSLEER. The CDR3 coding sequence is TGCGCCAGCAGCCTAAGTGCACTAGCGGGAACTAGCACAGATACGCAGTATTTT. Translating gives CASSLSALAGTSTDTQYF.

The chain links TRBV6-5 to TRBJ1-2; D gene uncertain. This CDR3 has 13 residues. CDR1 is MNHEY, CDR2 SVGAGI, per germline. V was shortened by 2 bases and J by 6 bases, with 10 bases between the two germline ends. DNA of the CDR3: TGTGCCAGCAGTTACGGAGGGAATGATGGCTACACCTTC. Amino acids: CASSYGGNDGYTF.

The chain uses TRBV27 and TRBJ2-7, with TRBD1 as a possible D gene (5 bases). There are 15 residues in the CDR3. Germline-derived CDR1 and CDR2 are MNHEY and SMNVEV (reference sequence). The V end lost 6 bases, the J end lost 2 bases, and 17 bases lay between the germline ends. CDR3 sequence: CASSLREEVTYEQYF. In DNA, the CDR3 is TGTGCCAGCAGCCTCAGGGAAGAGGTTACCTACGAGCAGTACTTC.

In its sample, this clone was seen once. The rearrangement uses TRBV6-5 and TRBJ1-1, with D unclear. The CDR3 sequence is 13 residues long. V lost 4 bases to trimming and J lost 6 bases, with 12 bases between them. Looked up from germline, CDR1 is MNHEY and CDR2 is SVGAGI. Here the CDR3 reads CASSFLGLAEAFF. Written as DNA, the CDR3 is TGTGCCAGCAGTTTTCTCGGGCTTGCTGAAGCTTTCTTT.

The rearrangement joins TRBV4-1 to TRBJ2-5; maybe TRBD1 (6 bases). The CDR3 loop spans 13 amino acids. From germline, CDR1 is MGHRA and CDR2 YSYEKL. Trimming removed 3 bases from V and 7 bases from J, with 12 bases in between. The CDR3 nucleotides are TGCGCCAGCAGCCAGGGACAAGGGGGGACCCAGTACTTC. Translation: CASSQGQGGTQYF.

A remark on this clone: Since a much larger clone is just one base distant, this may be a read error. The chain carries TRBV4-1 and TRBJ1-1, with 10 bases matching TRBD1. Unmatched junction bases numbered 3, after V lost 5 bases and J lost 0 bases. CDR3 length: 15 residues. Germline CDR1 is MGHRA and CDR2 is YSYEKL. CDR3 sequence (DNA): TGCGCCAGCAGCTACGGACAGGGGGTGAACACTGAAGCTTTCTTT. It encodes CASSYGQGVNTEAFF.

This chain links TRBV27 with TRBJ1-2; tentatively, D is TRBD1 (6 bases). This CDR3 has 13 amino acids. V shed 0 bases and J shed 8 bases, with 10 bases lying between them. CDR1 and CDR2 from the germline V gene are MNHEY and SMNVEV (reference sequence). The CDR3 spells CASSLSTGQGYTF. The CDR3 DNA reads TGTGCCAGCAGTTTATCCACAGGGCAAGGCTACACCTTC.

The V and J genes are TRBV9 and TRBJ2-3; D is undetermined. Per the germline V gene, CDR1 is SGDLS and CDR2 is YYNGEE. This CDR3 has 14 amino acids. The V gene lost 0 bases and the J gene lost 0 bases, with 5 bases spanning the gap. CDR3 sequence: CASSVGYSTDTQYF. Here the CDR3 DNA reads TGTGCCAGCAGCGTAGGATATAGCACAGATACGCAGTATTTT. The full variable domain, its missing parts supplied by reference TRBV9 and TRBJ2-3, is DSGVTQTPKHLITATGQRVTLRCSPRSGDLSVYWYQQSLDQGLQFLIQYYNGEERAKGNILERFSAQQFPDLHSELNLSSLELGDSALYFCASSVGYSTDTQYFGPGTRLTVL.

V gene TRBV2 combines with J gene TRBJ2-5, with TRBD2 identical over 8 bases. CDR1 and CDR2 from the germline V gene are SNHLY and FYNNEI. The CDR3 covers 11 residues. The V and J ends lost 11 bases and 5 bases, in that order; junction bases with no gene match: 4. CDR3 DNA: TGTGCCGGGGGACTAGAGGAGACCCAGTACTTC. Residues: CAGGLEETQYF. Complete variable domain (other parts from reference TRBV2 and TRBJ2-5): EPEVTQTPSHQVTQMGQEVILRCVPISNHLYFYWYRQILGQKVEFLVSFYNNEISEKSEIFDDQFSVERPDGSNFTLKIRSTKLEDSAMYFCAGGLEETQYFGPGTRLLVL.

The chain couples TRBV7-2 to TRBJ2-7, with 7 positions matching TRBD2. Unmatched junction bases numbered 5, after V lost 2 bases and J lost 4 bases. Germline V lookup: CDR1 SGHTA, CDR2 FQGNSA. This CDR3 has 14 residues. The CDR3, as DNA: TGTGCCAGCAGCTTAAGCGGGACGGCTTACGAGCAGTACTTC. Protein sequence: CASSLSGTAYEQYF.

V gene TRBV6-1 combines with J gene TRBJ2-7; 16 bases line up with TRBD2. Germline V lookup: CDR1 MNHNS, CDR2 SASEGT. The ends lost 7 bases at V and 3 bases at J; junction bases unmatched: 3. The CDR3 is 15 residues long. CDR3 sequence (DNA): TGTGCCAGCATGGGACTAGCGGGGGGGTACTACGAGCAGTACTTC. Protein sequence: CASMGLAGGYYEQYF.

V and J are TRBV2 and TRBJ2-3; D not resolved. The germline CDR1 and CDR2 sequences are SNHLY and FYNNEI. CDR3 length: 16 residues. V was clipped by 2 bases and J by 5 bases, with 17 bases between them. For the CDR3, the DNA is TGTGCCAGCAGTGAAAAGCGCACAAAGGGTGGAGATACGCAGTATTTT. It is translated as CASSEKRTKGGDTQYF.

This clone was seen a handful of times. The chain employs TRBV29-1 and TRBJ2-5, with unresolved D. Germline values: CDR1 SQVTM, CDR2 ANQGSEA. Trimming removed 7 bases from V and 2 bases from J, with 8 bases in between. This CDR3 is built from 11 residues. DNA for the CDR3: TGCAGCGGTTTGGAGCAAGAGACCCAGTACTTC. Protein: CSGLEQETQYF.

The chain carries TRBV7-6 and TRBJ1-1; D is uncertain. CDR1 SGHVS and CDR2 FNYEAQ come from the germline V gene. The V and J ends lost 2 bases and 1 base respectively, with 14 bases between them. This CDR3 region has 16 residues. The CDR3 sequence: CASSLRGSEGNTEAFF. The DNA of the CDR3 is TGTGCCAGCAGCTTACGGGGAAGCGAAGGGAACACTGAAGCTTTCTTT.